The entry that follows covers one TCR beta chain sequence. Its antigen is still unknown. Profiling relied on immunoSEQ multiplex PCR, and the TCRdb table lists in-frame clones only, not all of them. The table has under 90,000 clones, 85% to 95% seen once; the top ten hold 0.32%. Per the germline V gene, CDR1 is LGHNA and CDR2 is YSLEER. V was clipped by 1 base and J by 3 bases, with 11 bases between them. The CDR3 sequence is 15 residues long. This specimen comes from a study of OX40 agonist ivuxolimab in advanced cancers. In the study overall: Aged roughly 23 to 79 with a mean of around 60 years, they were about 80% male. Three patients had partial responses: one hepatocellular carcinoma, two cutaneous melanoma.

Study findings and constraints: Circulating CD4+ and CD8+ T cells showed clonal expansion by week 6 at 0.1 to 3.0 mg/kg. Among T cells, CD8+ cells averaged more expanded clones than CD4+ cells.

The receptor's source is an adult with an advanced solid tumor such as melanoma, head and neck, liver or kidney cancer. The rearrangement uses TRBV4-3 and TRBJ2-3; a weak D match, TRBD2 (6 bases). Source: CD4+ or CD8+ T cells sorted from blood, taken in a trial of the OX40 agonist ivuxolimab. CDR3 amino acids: CASSQGGTLTDTQYF. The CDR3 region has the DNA TGCGCCAGCAGCCAAGGCGGGACCTTAACAGATACGCAGTATTTT.